This entry features one TCR beta chain sequence. The V gene's germline CDR1 is LGHNA and CDR2 YNFKEQ. CDR3 length: 15 residues. The V end lost 6 bases, the J end lost 3 bases, and 16 bases lay between the germline ends. This specimen comes from a study of blood T cell repertoires in COVID-19. Only in-frame clones appear in the TCRdb table, and some are missing; sequencing was by immunoSEQ multiplex PCR. The sample includes around 300,000 clones, over 80% seen only once; the top ten take over 3.5%. The sample consisted of peripheral blood. This receptor was taken from a woman between 40 and 50 years old with acute or convalescent COVID-19. The chain couples TRBV4-2 to TRBJ2-3; a weak D match, TRBD1 (8 bases). CDR3 loop: CASRAAGQATDTQYF. Written as DNA, the CDR3 is TGTGCCAGCAGGGCAGCGGGACAGGCTACAGATACGCAGTATTTT.